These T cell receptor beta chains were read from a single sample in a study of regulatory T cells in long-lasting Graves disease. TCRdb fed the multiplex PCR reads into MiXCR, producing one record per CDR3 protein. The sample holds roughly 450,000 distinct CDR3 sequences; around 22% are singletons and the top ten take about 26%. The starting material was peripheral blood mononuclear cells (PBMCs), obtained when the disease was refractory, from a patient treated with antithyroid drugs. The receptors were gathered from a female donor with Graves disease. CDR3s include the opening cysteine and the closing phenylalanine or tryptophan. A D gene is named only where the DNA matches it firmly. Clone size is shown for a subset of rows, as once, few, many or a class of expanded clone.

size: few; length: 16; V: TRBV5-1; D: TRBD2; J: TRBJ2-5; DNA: TGCGCCAGCAGCTTGGAAACTAGCGGGGGACAAGAGACCCAGTACTTC; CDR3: CASSLETSGGQETQYF
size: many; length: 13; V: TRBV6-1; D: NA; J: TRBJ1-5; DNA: TGTGCCAGCAGTAGGGGTACCAATCAGCCCCAGCATTTT; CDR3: CASSRGTNQPQHF
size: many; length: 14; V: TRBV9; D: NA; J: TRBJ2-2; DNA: TGTGCCAGCAGCCGGTCAGGTGGGACCGGGGAGCTGTTTTTT; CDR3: CASSRSGGTGELFF
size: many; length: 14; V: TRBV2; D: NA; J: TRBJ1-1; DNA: TGTGCCAGCATTAGGCCAAACGAGAACACTGAAGCTTTCTTT; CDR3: CASIRPNENTEAFF
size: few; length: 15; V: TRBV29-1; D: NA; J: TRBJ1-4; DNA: TGCAGCGTTTCCGTTTGGGCAGGGACGGGTGAAAAACTGTTTTTT; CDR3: CSVSVWAGTGEKLFF
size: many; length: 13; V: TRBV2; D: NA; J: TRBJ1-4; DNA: TGTGCCAGCGACGCGGATTTGAAAGAAAAACTGTTTTTT; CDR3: CASDADLKEKLFF
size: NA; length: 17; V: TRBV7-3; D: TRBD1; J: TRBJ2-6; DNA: TGTGCCAGCAGCATCGGACAGGCGAACTCTGGGGCCAACGTCCTGACTTTC; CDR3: CASSIGQANSGANVLTF
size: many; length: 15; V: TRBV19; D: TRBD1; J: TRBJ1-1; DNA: TGTGCCAGTAGCCAGAGCGACAGGGGAGGCACTGAAGCTTTCTTT; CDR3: CASSQSDRGGTEAFF
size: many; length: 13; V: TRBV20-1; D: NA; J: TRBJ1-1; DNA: TGCAGTGCTAGAGCTACAGGGAACACTGAAGCTTTCTTT; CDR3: CSARATGNTEAFF
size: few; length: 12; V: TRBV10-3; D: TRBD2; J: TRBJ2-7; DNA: TGTGCCATTACGAGCGGGGACTACGAGCAGTACTTC; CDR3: CAITSGDYEQYF
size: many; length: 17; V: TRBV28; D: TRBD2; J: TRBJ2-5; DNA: TGTGCCAGCAGTTTAACCTTTAGCGGGGGAACCCAAGAGACCCAGTACTTC; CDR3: CASSLTFSGGTQETQYF
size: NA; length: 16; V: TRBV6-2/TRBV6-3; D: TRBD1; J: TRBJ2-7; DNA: TGTGCCAGCAGTTACTCCCGGGACAGCCACTCCTACGAGCAGTACTTC; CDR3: CASSYSRDSHSYEQYF
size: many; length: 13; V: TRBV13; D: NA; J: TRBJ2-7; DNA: TGTGCCAGCAGCTTCCCCGGCGGCAACGAGCAGTACTTC; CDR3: CASSFPGGNEQYF
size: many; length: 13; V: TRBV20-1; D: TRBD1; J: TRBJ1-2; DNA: TGCAGTGCTTTAAGGACAGGGAGGGATGGCTACACCTTC; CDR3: CSALRTGRDGYTF
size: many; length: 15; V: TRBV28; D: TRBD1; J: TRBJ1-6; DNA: TGTGCCAGCATCTCCGGGACAGGGTATAATTCACCCCTCCACTTT; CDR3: CASISGTGYNSPLHF
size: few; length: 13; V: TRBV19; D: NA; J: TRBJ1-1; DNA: TGTGCCAGTTCGGACACAATGAACACTGAAGCTTTCTTT; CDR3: CASSDTMNTEAFF
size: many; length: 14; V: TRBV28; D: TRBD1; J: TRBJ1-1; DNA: TGTGCCAGCAGTTCCCCAGGGGGGGCGAATGAAGCTTTCTTT; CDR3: CASSSPGGANEAFF
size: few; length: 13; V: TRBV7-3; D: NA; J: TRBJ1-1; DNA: TGTGCCAGCAGCCCTGAGGGTCACACTGAAGCTTTCTTT; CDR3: CASSPEGHTEAFF
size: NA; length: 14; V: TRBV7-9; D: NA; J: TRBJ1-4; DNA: TGTGCCAGCAGCTCCGGACGGGGATCGGAAAAACTGTTTTTT; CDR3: CASSSGRGSEKLFF
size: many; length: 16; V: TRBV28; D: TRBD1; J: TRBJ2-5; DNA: TGTGCCAGCAGTCCGCAGGGACAGGGATCCCAAGAGACCCAGTACTTC; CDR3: CASSPQGQGSQETQYF
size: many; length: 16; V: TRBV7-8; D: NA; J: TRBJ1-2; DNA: TGTGCCAGCAGCCCATCCTCCCGGGTGATTGGTTATGGCTACACCTTC; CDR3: CASSPSSRVIGYGYTF
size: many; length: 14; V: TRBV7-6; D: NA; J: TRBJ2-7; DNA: TGTGCCAGCAGCTTATGGGGGGATTCCTACGAGCAGTACTTC; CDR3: CASSLWGDSYEQYF
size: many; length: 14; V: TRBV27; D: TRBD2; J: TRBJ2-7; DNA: TGTGCCAGCAGAAGACTAGCGGAACTCTACGAGCAGTACTTC; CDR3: CASRRLAELYEQYF
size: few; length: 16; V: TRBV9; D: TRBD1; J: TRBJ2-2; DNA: TGTGCCAGCAGCGCCCCGGGACAGGGGGCGTCCGGGGAGCTGTTTTTT; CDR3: CASSAPGQGASGELFF
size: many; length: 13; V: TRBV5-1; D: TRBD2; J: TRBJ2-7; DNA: TGCGCCAGCAGCACTAGCGGGAAGGACGAGCAGTACTTC; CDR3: CASSTSGKDEQYF
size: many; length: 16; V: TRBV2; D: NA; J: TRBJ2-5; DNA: TGTGCCAGCAGTGAAGACCTAGCAGAGCCCCAAGAGACCCAGTACTTC; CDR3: CASSEDLAEPQETQYF
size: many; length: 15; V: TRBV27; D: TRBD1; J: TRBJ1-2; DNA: TGTGCCAGCAGTTCAATGGGACAGGGGGCGAAGGGCTACACCTTC; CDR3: CASSSMGQGAKGYTF
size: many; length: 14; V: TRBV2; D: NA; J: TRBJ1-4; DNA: TGTGCCAGCAGGGAGGGACACCCAAATGAAAAACTGTTTTTT; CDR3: CASREGHPNEKLFF
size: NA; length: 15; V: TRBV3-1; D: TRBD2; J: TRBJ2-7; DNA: TGTGCCAGCAGCCAACGCCTAGCGGGAGTGTGGGAGCAGTACTTC; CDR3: CASSQRLAGVWEQYF
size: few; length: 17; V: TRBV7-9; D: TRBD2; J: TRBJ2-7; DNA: TGTGCCAGCAGCATGGCCCCACGCGGGACTAGCGGGAACGAGCAGTACTTC; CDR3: CASSMAPRGTSGNEQYF
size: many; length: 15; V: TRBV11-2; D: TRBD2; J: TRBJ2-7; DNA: TGTGCCAGCAGCTTGCGGATGCTAGCGGGAGCCGAGCAGTACTTC; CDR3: CASSLRMLAGAEQYF